The 28 T cell receptor beta chains listed next were all sequenced from one sample in a study of blood T cell repertoires in COVID-19 (TCRdb year 2020). The library was generated by the immunoSEQ multiplex PCR assay. The table was pulled from immuneACCESS by TCRdb, which kept in-frame rearrangements only. Such tables lose some clones; where checked, under half of the loss comes from unresolved V genes, and the rest has no known cause. For this sample there are approximately 78,000 clones; approximately 88% appear just once. The ten most abundant clones make up approximately 30% of the sample. Sequencing input: peripheral blood. The receptors were gathered from a man aged 45 to 65 with acute or convalescent COVID-19.

The chain recombines TRBV7-3 with TRBJ2-2; 10 bases are shared with TRBD1. The CDR3 covers 14 residues. The J segment lost 6 bases and the V segment lost 4 bases, leaving 2 bases of the junction unmatched. Germline loops: CDR1 SGHTA, CDR2 FQGTGA. The CDR3 DNA reads as TGTGCCAGCAGCTCCGGGACAGGGGCCGGGGAGCTGTTTTTT. It is translated as CASSSGTGAGELFF.

The chain employs TRBV5-1 and TRBJ2-3; tentatively, D is TRBD2 (5 bases). V was shortened by 5 bases and J by 1 base, with 23 bases between the two germline ends. The CDR3 consists of 18 residues. Germline V lookup: CDR1 SGHRS, CDR2 YFSETQ. The CDR3 bases are TGCGCCAGCAGAAGGACTCAATTCGCCGTCGTAGGCACAGATACGCAGTATTTT. Its protein product is CASRRTQFAVVGTDTQYF.

V usage is TRBV3-1 (or the pseudogene TRBV3-2) and J usage is TRBJ2-1; 9 positions match TRBD1. V trimming: 4 bases; J trimming: 7 bases; junction bases outside the gene matches: 8. Germline CDR1 LGHDT, CDR2 YNNKEL (reference sequence). The CDR3 is made up of 15 amino acids. CDR3 DNA: TGTGCCAGCAGCCCCGGGACAGGGAGCGTGAATGAGCAGTTCTTC. Translated: CASSPGTGSVNEQFF.

The rearrangement uses TRBV5-6 and TRBJ2-1; 13 nucleotides line up with TRBD2. The CDR3 runs 15 residues. V lost 3 bases to trimming and J lost 5 bases; unmatched junction nucleotides: 2. The V gene's germline CDR1 is SGHDT and CDR2 YYEEEE. In DNA, the CDR3 is TGTGCCAGCAGCTCGGGACTAGCGGGGAACAATGAGCAGTTCTTC. Its translation: CASSSGLAGNNEQFF. Based on the CDR3 plus reference TRBV5-6 and TRBJ2-1, the full variable domain is DAGVTQSPTHLIKTRGQQVTLRCSPKSGHDTVSWYQQALGQGPQFIFQYYEEEERQRGNFPDRFSGHQFPNYSSELNVNALLLGDSALYLCASSSGLAGNNEQFFGPGTRLTVL.

As DNA, the CDR3 is TGTGCCAGCAGTCTTGGGACAGGGTATGGCTACACCTTC. It specifies CASSLGTGYGYTF. This sequence joins TRBV6-5 and TRBJ1-2; 9 nucleotides line up with TRBD1. Per germline, CDR1 MNHEY and CDR2 SVGAGI. Trimming cost V 5 bases and J 5 bases; bases outside gene matches: 3. CDR3 length: 13 amino acids.

This chain uses TRBV3-1 (or the pseudogene TRBV3-2) with TRBJ2-2, with TRBD2 matching 12 bases. V shed 1 base, J shed 3 bases, and the junction held 3 bases outside the gene matches. Germline assignment: CDR1 LGHDT and CDR2 YNNKEL (reference sequence). The CDR3 contains 17 residues. The CDR3: CASSQASGGAYTGELFF. The CDR3 DNA is TGTGCCAGCAGCCAAGCTAGCGGGGGGGCGTACACCGGGGAGCTGTTTTTT.

The chain carries TRBV10-3 and TRBJ2-2; TRBD1 is a possible D gene (6 bases). V dropped 4 bases and J dropped 2 bases, with 11 bases sitting between them. This CDR3 is 15 amino acids long. Germline assignment: CDR1 ENHRY and CDR2 SYGVKD. CDR3 region: CAISAEQGNTGELFF. For the CDR3, the DNA is TGTGCCATCAGTGCCGAACAGGGCAACACCGGGGAGCTGTTTTTT.

The rearrangement uses TRBV24-1 and TRBJ1-5, with 7 bases aligning to TRBD1. The CDR3 consists of 13 residues. The junction had 1 base not matched to a gene; V was cut back by 3 bases and J by 6 bases. Germline CDR1 KGHDR, CDR2 SFDVKD. The CDR3 DNA sequence: TGTGCCACCAGTGATAACAGGGGTCAGCCCCAGCATTTT. Translating gives CATSDNRGQPQHF.

The CDR3, as DNA: TGCAGCGGAGGACTAGCGGGAAACAATGAGCAGTTCTTC. As protein: CSGGLAGNNEQFF. The chain has TRBV29-1 and TRBJ2-1; 12 bases agree with TRBD2. V lost 7 bases and J lost 5; bases outside the gene matches: 3. In germline, CDR1 is SQVTM, CDR2 ANQGSEA. The CDR3 has 13 residues.

This sequence joins TRBV5-5 and TRBJ2-1; TRBD1 aligns across 11 bases. V was clipped by 4 bases and J by 3 bases; unmatched bases: 3. The CDR3 loop spans 15 amino acids. Looked up from germline, CDR1 is SGHKS and CDR2 is YYEKEE (reference sequence). The CDR3 loop is CASSPGTGGYNEQFF. The CDR3 coding sequence is TGTGCCAGCAGCCCCGGGACAGGGGGCTACAATGAGCAGTTCTTC.

This rearrangement joins TRBV30 to TRBJ1-2; D possibly corresponds to TRBD1 (6 bases). Germline V lookup: CDR1 GTSNPN, CDR2 SVGIG (reference sequence). Deletions cut 4 bases from V and 2 bases from J, with 14 bases between. The CDR3 has 14 residues. CDR3 coding DNA: TGTGCCTGGAAAGGGGCAGGGGCAAACTATGGCTACACCTTC. It is translated as CAWKGAGANYGYTF.

The J gene is TRBJ2-5, the V gene TRBV4-1, with TRBD1 matching over 7 bases. This CDR3 is 18 amino acids long. V gave up 1 base and J gave up 2 bases; unmatched junction bases: 13. Germline CDR1 is MGHRA and CDR2 is YSYEKL. CDR3 DNA sequence: TGCGCCAGCAGCCAAGGGGGTCGGGCAGGGGGTTATCAAGAGACCCAGTACTTC. This encodes CASSQGGRAGGYQETQYF.

V and J are TRBV5-1 and TRBJ2-1; 15 nucleotides agree with TRBD2. There are 16 residues in the CDR3. Germline assignment: CDR1 SGHRS and CDR2 YFSETQ. J gave up 13 bases and V 0 bases, and 8 bases lay outside the gene matches. As DNA, the CDR3 is TGCGCCAGCAGCTTGGCCTTTGGGACTAGCGGGGGGCACCAGTTCTTC. It codes for CASSLAFGTSGGHQFF.

The chain is built from TRBV3-1 (or the pseudogene TRBV3-2) and TRBJ2-5; 7 bases are a match to TRBD2. Germline assignment: CDR1 LGHDT and CDR2 YNNKEL (reference sequence). J was trimmed by 5 bases and V by 4 bases; bases with no gene match: 7. The CDR3 is 14 amino acids. The CDR3 loop is CASSPRLADETQYF. The CDR3 DNA reads TGTGCCAGCAGCCCCCGACTAGCCGATGAGACCCAGTACTTC.

The rearrangement joins TRBV18 to TRBJ2-1; weak D call: TRBD2 (5 bases). Germline V CDR1 and CDR2: KGHSH, LQKENI. Trimming left V 0 bases short and J 5 bases short, with 8 bases between. The CDR3 is made up of 14 amino acids. CDR3 bases: TGTGCCAGCTCACCACCGGCCGGGGACAATGAGCAGTTCTTC. Protein: CASSPPAGDNEQFF.

The V and J genes are TRBV5-1 and TRBJ2-3, with 8 bases matching TRBD2. This CDR3 is 16 amino acids long. V gave up 4 bases and J gave up 4 bases; unmatched junction bases: 11. Looked up from germline, CDR1 is SGHRS and CDR2 is YFSETQ. The CDR3 nucleotides are TGCGCCAGCAGCGGCTTCGGGGGGGTAAGGGCAGATACGCAGTATTTT. This translates into CASSGFGGVRADTQYF.

This sequence joins TRBV29-1 and TRBJ2-1; D gene uncertain. The V and J ends lost 8 bases and 4 bases respectively, with 9 bases between them. Germline CDR1 reads SQVTM; CDR2 reads ANQGSEA. CDR3 size: 11 residues. The DNA of the CDR3 is TGCAGCACTGGGCAGTACAATGAGCAGTTCTTC. Protein product: CSTGQYNEQFF.

The rearrangement joins TRBV29-1 to TRBJ2-7; D uncertain. Trimming shortened V by 6 bases and J by 3 bases, and 9 bases separated the two germline ends. Germline CDR1 reads SQVTM; CDR2 reads ANQGSEA. The CDR3 spans 11 residues. The CDR3 protein is CSVQIYYEQYF. In DNA, the CDR3 is TGCAGCGTCCAAATCTACTACGAGCAGTACTTC.

The V call is TRBV2, the J call TRBJ2-3; TRBD1 agrees at 10 bases. V lost 3 bases to trimming and J lost 0 bases; unmatched junction nucleotides: 6. The CDR3 length is 17 residues. CDR1 is SNHLY and CDR2 is FYNNEI in the germline V gene. CDR3 loop: CASSDPGQGTSTDTQYF. CDR3 DNA sequence: TGTGCCAGCAGTGACCCGGGACAGGGGACTAGCACAGATACGCAGTATTTT.

V and J are TRBV21-1 and TRBJ1-3. TRBV21-1 is annotated as a pseudogene. The CDR3 consists of 18 residues. As DNA, the CDR3 is TGTGCCAGCAGCAAAGGAATTTGCGGGACCGCCTATGGAAACACCATATATTTT. Its translation: CASSKGICGTAYGNTIYF.

The chain employs TRBV12-3 or TRBV12-4 and TRBJ2-7; 7 nucleotides agree with TRBD1. J lost 0 bases, V lost 6 bases, and 2 bases had no gene match. The CDR3 length is 13 residues. CDR3 sequence: CASRTGSSYEQYF. The CDR3 DNA is TGTGCCAGCAGGACAGGGAGCTCCTACGAGCAGTACTTC.

This sequence joins TRBV29-1 and TRBJ2-6, with D hard to call. The CDR3 is 12 residues long. The germline V gene has CDR1 SQVTM and CDR2 ANQGSEA. The germline V and J ends were trimmed by 5 bases and 2 bases, with 4 bases remaining between them. The CDR3 coding sequence is TGCAGCGTTCGCGCTGGGGCCAACGTCCTGACTTTC. Its protein product is CSVRAGANVLTF.

CDR3 sequence: CASSVIVGIGKNTEAFF. The CDR3 DNA reads as TGTGCCAGCAGTGTAATCGTCGGGATAGGTAAGAACACTGAAGCTTTCTTT. This sequence joins TRBV6-1 and TRBJ1-1, with unresolved D. The CDR3 length is 17 residues. V dropped 4 bases and J dropped 1 base, with 19 bases sitting between them. Germline V gene data show CDR1 as MNHNS and CDR2 as SASEGT.

The chain carries TRBV24-1 and TRBJ2-5, with TRBD1 matching over 9 bases. Per germline, CDR1 KGHDR and CDR2 SFDVKD. CDR3 length: 15 residues. With V trimmed by 4 bases and J by 5 bases, 7 bases remained unmatched. DNA for the CDR3: TGTGCCACCAGTGACGAAGGACAGGGGTTGGAGACCCAGTACTTC. Protein sequence: CATSDEGQGLETQYF.

The CDR3 loop is CASSLDWLPGELFF. Here the CDR3 DNA reads TGCGCCAGCAGCTTGGACTGGTTGCCCGGGGAGCTGTTTTTT. This sequence joins TRBV5-1 and TRBJ2-2; D not resolved. V was pared by 0 bases and J by 6 bases, with 9 bases between. The CDR3 is made up of 14 amino acids. CDR1 SGHRS and CDR2 YFSETQ come from the germline V gene. Based on the CDR3 plus reference TRBV5-1 and TRBJ2-2, the full variable domain is KAGVTQTPRYLIKTRGQQVTLSCSPISGHRSVSWYQQTPGQGLQFLFEYFSETQRNKGNFPGRFSGRQFSNSRSEMNVSTLELGDSALYLCASSLDWLPGELFFGEGSRLTVL.

The rearrangement uses TRBV6-5 and TRBJ1-1; TRBD1 aligns across 12 bases. Germline values: CDR1 MNHEY, CDR2 SVGAGI. This CDR3 contains 15 residues. Trimming took 7 bases from V and 4 from J; bases not matched to a gene: 7. The CDR3 bases are TGTGCCAGCAACCGGGACAGGGGGCACGGCACTGAAGCTTTCTTT. Its protein is CASNRDRGHGTEAFF.

The chain recombines TRBV7-6 with TRBJ2-5; D is perhaps TRBD1 (5 bases). The CDR3 has 15 residues. Per germline, CDR1 SGHVS and CDR2 FNYEAQ. V lost 5 bases and J lost 2, with 15 bases in between. The CDR3 sequence: CASSHSIQGQETQYF. The DNA of the CDR3 is TGTGCCAGCAGCCACTCTATTCAGGGACAAGAGACCCAGTACTTC.

The gene calls are TRBV7-9 and TRBJ1-2; 11 nucleotides match TRBD1. The CDR3 totals 14 residues. V shed 5 bases and J 4 bases; nucleotides not matched to a gene: 3. Germline V gene data show CDR1 as SEHNR and CDR2 as FQNEAQ (reference sequence). The CDR3, as DNA: TGTGCCAGCAGCCCGGGACAGGGGGTCTATGGCTACACCTTC. Protein sequence: CASSPGQGVYGYTF. Full variable domain (rest looked up from reference TRBV7-9 and TRBJ1-2): DTGVSQNPRHKITKRGQNVTFRCDPISEHNRLYWYRQTLGQGPEFLTYFQNEAQLEKSRLLSDRFSAERPKGSFSTLEIQRTEQGDSAMYLCASSPGQGVYGYTFGSGTRLTVV.